Below are 10 T cell receptor beta chains sequenced from a single sample in a study of T-cell reconstitution after alpha-beta-depleted transplantation in children. Construction of the TCRbeta library involved unique molecular identifiers. MiXCR, applied by TCRdb to the PCR reads, yields one record per CDR3 protein. The repertoire holds some 300,000 distinct CDR3 sequences, around 7.1% seen once, with around 9.8% in the top ten. Their antigens are not known. Study-level findings and limits: Once a year had passed after transplant, T-cell counts and diversity came mostly from newly produced T cells.

Sequenced material: peripheral blood, taken 360 days after TCRalphabeta/CD19-depleted stem cell transplant. Receptor source: a female patient aged 2-15 years who had a stem cell transplant for Fanconi anemia, so the T cells may come from the graft donor.

The V and J genes are TRBV20-1 and TRBJ2-3; 8 positions agree with TRBD2. After removal of 5 bases from V and 2 bases from J, the junction contained 6 bases not matched to a gene. Per germline, CDR1 DFQATT and CDR2 SNEGSKA (reference sequence). The CDR3 has 14 amino acids. CDR3 DNA sequence: TGCAGTGCTGACGGGGGGGCAAACACAGATACGCAGTATTTT. Its protein product is CSADGGANTDTQYF.

This clonotype was detected only a few times. J is TRBJ1-2 and V is TRBV7-9; unclear D gene. CDR1 is SEHNR, CDR2 FQNEAQ, per germline (reference sequence). This CDR3 contains 13 residues. Trimming took 6 bases from V and 3 from J, leaving 11 bases between them. DNA of the CDR3: TGTGCCAGCAGACCAGACGGAGACTATGGCTACACCTTC. Its translation: CASRPDGDYGYTF.

As concerns this clonotype: An end of the junction does not agree with germline; a read error may underlie this. The chain uses TRBV20-1 and TRBJ1-2; D is undetermined. Germline values: CDR1 DFQATT, CDR2 SNEGSKA (reference sequence). CDR3 size: 11 residues. The CDR3 nucleotides are TGCAGTGCTGGAGATGGGTATGGCTACACCTTC. Its translation is CSAGDGYGYTF.

This clonotype was seen only a few times. The chain is built from TRBV5-1 and TRBJ1-2, with D maybe TRBD1 (5 bases). This CDR3 has 14 amino acids. Germline-derived CDR1 and CDR2 are SGHRS and YFSETQ. Trimming took off 3 bases at V and 7 bases at J, with 16 bases between the two ends. The CDR3 nucleotides are TGCGCCAGCAGCTCCGGGACCGGTCTCCCTGGCTACACCTTC. It codes for CASSSGTGLPGYTF.

This chain joins TRBV9 and TRBJ1-1; D unresolved. There are 15 residues in the CDR3. From germline, CDR1 is SGDLS and CDR2 YYNGEE. V shed 0 bases and J shed 5 bases, with 14 bases lying between them. CDR3 in amino acids: CASSVDPGMGTEAFF. Written as DNA, the CDR3 is TGTGCCAGCAGCGTAGATCCGGGGATGGGTACTGAAGCTTTCTTT. The full variable domain, its missing parts supplied by reference TRBV9 and TRBJ1-1, is DSGVTQTPKHLITATGQRVTLRCSPRSGDLSVYWYQQSLDQGLQFLIQYYNGEERAKGNILERFSAQQFPDLHSELNLSSLELGDSALYFCASSVDPGMGTEAFFGQGTRLTVV.

There are many counts of this clonotype. The chain uses TRBV11-2 and TRBJ2-7, with D unclear. The V end was cut by 3 bases, the J end by 1 base, with 10 bases between. CDR3 length equals 14 residues. CDR1 and CDR2 from the germline V gene are SGHAT and FQNNGV. The CDR3 loop is CASSFPGDSYEQYV. As DNA, the CDR3 is TGTGCCAGCAGCTTCCCAGGTGATTCCTACGAGCAGTACGTC.

The genes are TRBV7-9 and TRBJ1-1; no reliable D call. Per the germline V gene, CDR1 is SEHNR and CDR2 is FQNEAQ (reference sequence). The CDR3 totals 11 residues. V was trimmed by 4 bases and J by 8 bases, leaving 8 bases between them. CDR3 in amino acids: CASSSRWEAFF. CDR3 in DNA: TGTGCCAGCAGCTCTAGGTGGGAAGCTTTCTTT.

The chain combines TRBV27 with TRBJ2-7, with D possibly matching TRBD1 (7 bases). The germline gives CDR1 MNHEY, CDR2 SMNVEV (reference sequence). The length of the CDR3 is 14 residues. The ends were cut back, 6 bases at V and 2 bases at J, with 14 bases in the middle. CDR3 region: CASSPGGYPYEQYF. The CDR3 DNA is TGTGCCAGCAGCCCAGGGGGGTACCCCTACGAGCAGTACTTC.

This clonotype was seen many times. V usage is TRBV11-2 and J usage is TRBJ2-3; a weak D match, TRBD1 (6 bases). V was cut by 6 bases and J by 5 bases, with 12 bases left in between. Germline CDR1 reads SGHAT; CDR2 reads FQNNGV. The CDR3 contains 13 residues. Written as DNA, the CDR3 is TGTGCCAGCAGGGACACAGGGCGAGATACGCAGTATTTT. Protein: CASRDTGRDTQYF.

V is TRBV6-2 or TRBV6-3 and J is TRBJ2-4; unclear D gene. Per germline, CDR1 MNHEY and CDR2 SVGEGT. The CDR3 covers 12 residues. V was pared by 5 bases and J by 7 bases, with 9 bases between. The CDR3 loop is CASSPLPNIQYF. The DNA of the CDR3 is TGTGCCAGCAGTCCCCTTCCCAACATTCAGTACTTC.